This entry is about one T cell receptor beta chain. This clonotype was counted many times. The antigen it recognizes is unknown. Qualities for individual bases were not recorded, and no much larger clone is one base off. The cysteine opens and the phenylalanine closes a CDR3 of 15 amino acids. The retained sequence is limited to the CDR3, 45 bases, with the frame set at the first base. V trim: 5 bases; J trim: 0 bases; unmatched bases: 6. CDR1 LNHDA and CDR2 SQIVND were looked up in the germline V gene (reference sequence). TCR beta VDJ combination and CDR3 sequence profiling used genomic DNA as the template. An Illumina HiSeq 2000 was used for TCR repertoire sequencing. Under the source paper's analysis protocol: Repertoire assessment relied on Simpson's diversity index, CDR3 size and DJ length profiles, and TRBV/TRBJ rearrangement plots. The most abundant DNA sequence in the deep sequencing data was taken as the immunodominant clone. CDR3 amino acid sequences were checked for sharing across subjects and were also compared against the VDJdb database and published repertoires. Using fastp at Q25 and MiXCR, TCRdb reprocessed the public reads and kept productive beta chains. Rows are unified per CDR3 protein, each entry keeping the most common DNA and genes. The V and J calls follow TCRdb's processing rather than the paper's. The sample has under 200,000 distinct CDR3 sequences on record, about 64% of them singletons. The ten largest clones take up less than 55% of the sample.

The data were taken from a study of CD8+CD57+ T cells in acquired aplastic anemia (dated by TCRdb to the late 2010s). With respect to the entire study: On average, sorted CD4+ and CD8+ cells yielded around 3.5 ug of extracted DNA, with a range of roughly 0.18 to 30 ug. An average of approximately 9.8 million reads for CD4+ cells and approximately 11 million reads for CD8+ cells was obtained from healthy donor samples.

Broader findings and caveats from the paper: Approximately 31 CD8+ CDR3 sequences were found in both patients and controls but appeared to be highly expressed in patients and within the immunodominant clones of the patients. CD8+ Simpson's diversity did not differ significantly between patients and healthy controls (P=0.060).

In the study, sorted CD4+ and CD8+ blood T cells from patients with severe aplastic anemia and from healthy subjects underwent deep sequencing of TCR repertoires. Ficoll-Paque density gradient centrifugation was used to isolate peripheral blood mononuclear cells. Before DNA extraction, CD4+ and CD8+ T cells were sorted with FACS or magnetic beads. The clonotype originates from a human donor in good health. The chain is assembled from TRBV19 and TRBJ2-7; TRBD1 matches 8 bases in the middle. Sequenced: sorted CD4+, CD8+, or CD8+CD57+ T cells (not recorded which) from PBMCs. CDR3 sequence: CASSPRQGSSYEQYF. The DNA sequence is given as TGTGCCAGTAGTCCTAGACAGGGGAGCTCCTACGAGCAGTACTTC. This CDR3, with the reference TRBV19 and TRBJ2-7 proteins standing in past its ends, gives the full variable domain DGGITQSPKYLFRKEGQNVTLSCEQNLNHDAMYWYRQDPGQGLRLIYYSQIVNDFQKGDIAEGYSVSREKKESFPLTVTSAQKNPTAFYLCASSPRQGSSYEQYFGPGTRLTVT.